The 5 T cell receptor beta chains below were found in one sample sequenced in a study of blood T cell repertoires in COVID-19. The repertoire was sequenced with immunoSEQ multiplex PCR; TCRdb's copy has only in-frame clones and lacks some. The profile shows about 87,000 clones, roughly 83% of them singletons. The sample consisted of peripheral blood. Receptor source: a human donor in a cohort sampled during active COVID-19.

This rearrangement joins TRBV29-1 to TRBJ2-1, with 13 bases matching TRBD2. Germline V gene data show CDR1 as SQVTM and CDR2 as ANQGSEA. The CDR3 is 15 residues long. V gave up 5 bases and J gave up 4 bases; unmatched junction bases: 5. This CDR3 is CSVPRLAGGYNEQFF. CDR3 in DNA: TGCAGCGTTCCGAGACTAGCGGGAGGTTACAATGAGCAGTTCTTC.

V and J are TRBV3-1 (or the pseudogene TRBV3-2) and TRBJ2-3; D unresolved. This CDR3 contains 12 residues. CDR1 and CDR2 from the germline V gene are LGHDT and YNNKEL (reference sequence). Deletions cut 1 base from V and 6 bases from J, with 5 bases between. CDR3 DNA: TGTGCCAGCAGCCAAGTTCCGGATACGCAGTATTTT. Translation: CASSQVPDTQYF.

This chain uses TRBV6-5 with TRBJ2-2; perhaps TRBD1 as D (5 bases). From germline, CDR1 is MNHEY and CDR2 SVGAGI. Trimming took 5 bases from V and 0 from J, leaving 10 bases between them. There are 15 residues in the CDR3. CDR3 nucleotide sequence: TGTGCCAGCAGTAGGACACAGGCGAACACCGGGGAGCTGTTTTTT. Its translation is CASSRTQANTGELFF.

The V and J genes are TRBV2 and TRBJ1-1, with 10 bases matching TRBD1. The CDR3 consists of 14 residues. Germline V gives CDR1 SNHLY, CDR2 FYNNEI. The V segment lost 5 bases and the J segment 2 bases; nucleotides outside the gene matches: 2. The CDR3 sequence is CASSRDRGNTEAFF. The CDR3 DNA reads TGTGCCAGCAGTCGGGACAGGGGTAACACTGAAGCTTTCTTT.

This chain uses TRBV19 with TRBJ2-7; D call uncertain. Germline lookup yields CDR1 LNHDA and CDR2 SQIVND (reference sequence). V was cut by 1 base and J by 0 bases, with 7 bases left in between. This CDR3 spans 14 amino acids. This CDR3 is CASSIAGSSYEQYF. In DNA form, the CDR3 reads TGTGCCAGTAGTATAGCGGGTAGCTCCTACGAGCAGTACTTC.